These 23 T cell receptor beta chains share one sample of origin, sequenced in a study of T cell repertoires in cytomegalovirus infection. TCRdb ran MiXCR on the reads and lists one entry per CDR3 protein. The sample contains nearly 700,000 distinct CDR3 sequences, about 33% of which appear only once. No antigen has been identified for these receptors. Specimen: cultured PBMCs, collected from culture after CMV antigen stimulation. The origin of the receptors is a human donor in good health (CMV status not recorded). Some clones in this sample may be carry-over from other donors' samples.

Many counts were recorded for this clonotype. The rearrangement joins TRBV7-2 to TRBJ2-1, with D possibly being TRBD1 or TRBD2 (6 bases each). The CDR3 extends over 17 amino acids. V lost 2 bases and J 1 base, leaving 15 bases between the germline ends. CDR1 SGHTA and CDR2 FQGNSA come from the germline V gene. The CDR3 region has the DNA TGTGCCAGCAGCTTAAGGGGGGTAGTACGGTCCTACAATGAGCAGTTCTTC. Translation gives CASSLRGVVRSYNEQFF.

The rearrangement uses TRBV7-2 and TRBJ1-1; D is undetermined. The CDR3 extends over 14 amino acids. Trimming took 3 bases from V and 0 from J, leaving 8 bases between them. CDR1 is SGHTA, CDR2 FQGNSA, per germline. CDR3 sequence (DNA): TGTGCCAGCAGCTTCCACGGATTGAACACTGAAGCTTTCTTT. Translated, it gives CASSFHGLNTEAFF.

This clonotype showed up just a few times. The chain employs TRBV7-8 and TRBJ2-5; D not certain. Deletions cut 4 bases from V and 5 bases from J, with 11 bases between. The CDR3 runs to 13 residues. CDR1 SGHVS and CDR2 FQNEAQ come from the germline V gene. CDR3 DNA: TGTGCCAGCAGCTCCCTCCTAGGGGAGACCCAGTACTTC. Translation gives CASSSLLGETQYF.

The chain employs TRBV7-9 and TRBJ2-1, with D possibly matching TRBD2 (6 bases). The CDR3 has 15 residues. Germline V lookup: CDR1 SEHNR, CDR2 FQNEAQ (reference sequence). Trimming removed 1 base from V and 5 bases from J, with 12 bases in between. CDR3 nucleotide sequence: TGTGCCAGCAGCTTAGGGGGGGTTACACACAATGAGCAGTTCTTC. Translating gives CASSLGGVTHNEQFF.

This chain links TRBV7-2 with TRBJ2-2; no firm D call. This CDR3 has 15 residues. V lost 5 bases to trimming and J lost 5 bases, with 15 bases between them. Per germline, CDR1 SGHTA and CDR2 FQGNSA. Written as DNA, the CDR3 is TGTGCCAGCAGCCGACCACCTGGCCAAACCGGGGAGCTGTTTTTT. Its translation: CASSRPPGQTGELFF.

This clonotype was seen only a few times. CDR3 sequence: CASSLDLGGFTYYEQYF. The CDR3 bases are TGTGCCAGCAGCTTGGACCTAGGGGGCTTTACATACTACGAGCAGTACTTC. The chain carries TRBV7-9 and TRBJ2-7; 7 bases align to TRBD1. The CDR3 covers 17 residues. The junction had 14 bases not matched to a gene; V was cut back by 3 bases and J by 3 bases. In germline, CDR1 is SEHNR, CDR2 FQNEAQ (reference sequence).

The table lists this clonotype with a few counts. This sequence joins TRBV6-5 and TRBJ2-7; perhaps TRBD2 as D (6 bases). Trimming shortened V by 2 bases and J by 3 bases, and 14 bases separated the two germline ends. The length of the CDR3 is 15 residues. From germline, CDR1 is MNHEY and CDR2 SVGAGI. DNA of the CDR3: TGTGCCAGCAGTTACGGGCTAGGAGGGAGCTACGAGCAGTACTTC. Residues: CASSYGLGGSYEQYF.

The chain combines TRBV6-2 or TRBV6-3 with TRBJ2-3; D is perhaps TRBD2 (5 bases). This CDR3 has 14 residues. Trimming took off 2 bases at V and 4 bases at J, with 10 bases between the two ends. Germline CDR1 reads MNHEY; CDR2 reads SVGEGT. CDR3 nucleotides: TGTGCCAGCAGTTACGCGGGTTTCGCAGATACGCAGTATTTT. Its translation: CASSYAGFADTQYF.

V and J are TRBV2 and TRBJ2-2; no firm D call. V dropped 6 bases and J dropped 2 bases, with 10 bases sitting between them. Per germline, CDR1 SNHLY and CDR2 FYNNEI. There are 14 residues in the CDR3. The CDR3 region is CASRETLNTGELFF. DNA for the CDR3: TGTGCCAGCAGGGAGACACTTAACACCGGGGAGCTGTTTTTT.

J is TRBJ2-7 and V is TRBV28; either TRBD1 or TRBD2 may supply D (5 bases each). Trimming cost V 4 bases and J 5 bases, with 27 bases left between them. CDR3 size: 18 residues. Germline CDR1 reads MDHEN; CDR2 reads SYDVKM. DNA of the CDR3: TGTGCCAGCAGTTCCCTCAAAGCAAGAAAGGGGAGAAAGGACGAGCAGTACTTC. Residues: CASSSLKARKGRKDEQYF.

This clonotype was found a few times. The chain carries TRBV6-5 and TRBJ2-6; TRBD1 might be the D (5 bases). The CDR3 covers 19 residues. V was cut by 1 base and J by 3 bases, with 19 bases left in between. Per the germline V gene, CDR1 is MNHEY and CDR2 is SVGAGI. CDR3 DNA sequence: TGTGCCAGCAGTTACTACCCGCCGACGGCAGGGTTTGGGGCCAACGTCCTGACTTTC. It is translated as CASSYYPPTAGFGANVLTF.

This clonotype was recorded a few times. This chain connects TRBV7-6 to TRBJ2-1; possibly TRBD1 or TRBD2 for D (5 bases each). Germline CDR1 is SGHVS and CDR2 is FNYEAQ. The CDR3 totals 14 residues. V dropped 5 bases and J dropped 5 bases, with 13 bases sitting between them. CDR3 residues: CASSPGRGNNEQFF. Written as DNA, the CDR3 is TGTGCCAGCAGCCCGGGACGAGGGAACAATGAGCAGTTCTTC.

The sample holds a few counts of this clonotype. The chain couples TRBV10-3 to TRBJ2-7; a weak D match, TRBD1 (6 bases). The CDR3 loop spans 16 amino acids. Germline V gene data show CDR1 as ENHRY and CDR2 as SYGVKD. Trimming pared 0 bases from V and 2 bases from J, leaving 14 bases between. CDR3 sequence reads: CAISESTRQVTYEQYF. For the CDR3, the DNA is TGTGCCATCAGTGAGTCTACGAGACAGGTTACCTACGAGCAGTACTTC.

The gene calls are TRBV7-3 and TRBJ1-2; 7 bases agree with TRBD1. Germline CDR1 is SGHTA and CDR2 is FQGTGA. V was pared by 5 bases and J by 3 bases, with 9 bases of the junction left unmatched. CDR3 length equals 15 residues. CDR3 protein: CASSRDSYSDYGYTF. The CDR3, as DNA: TGTGCCAGCAGCCGGGACAGCTACTCGGACTATGGCTACACCTTC. The full variable domain, in which reference TRBV7-3 and TRBJ1-2 provide the parts outside the CDR3, is GAGVSQTPSNKVTEKGKYVELRCDPISGHTALYWYRQSLGQGPEFLIYFQGTGAADDSGLPNDRFFAVRPEGSVSTLKIQRTERGDSAVYLCASSRDSYSDYGYTFGSGTRLTVV.

This chain links TRBV20-1 with TRBJ2-3, with D tentatively TRBD1 or TRBD2 (5 bases each). Germline assignment: CDR1 DFQATT and CDR2 SNEGSKA (reference sequence). V dropped 2 bases and J dropped 4 bases, with 22 bases sitting between them. CDR3 length: 17 amino acids. CDR3 sequence: CSARTLLRAQGSDTQYF. The CDR3 bases are TGCAGTGCTAGAACCCTCCTGAGGGCCCAGGGATCAGATACGCAGTATTTT.

The chain employs TRBV5-1 and TRBJ2-1, with D possibly matching TRBD1 (6 bases). The V gene's germline CDR1 is SGHRS and CDR2 YFSETQ. Trimming cost V 1 base and J 3 bases, with 11 bases left between them. The CDR3 spans 15 residues. The CDR3 protein is CASSLSGAYYNEQFF. CDR3 in DNA: TGCGCCAGCAGCTTGTCAGGGGCCTACTACAATGAGCAGTTCTTC. The variable domain in full, completed from reference TRBV5-1 and TRBJ2-1, reads KAGVTQTPRYLIKTRGQQVTLSCSPISGHRSVSWYQQTPGQGLQFLFEYFSETQRNKGNFPGRFSGRQFSNSRSEMNVSTLELGDSALYLCASSLSGAYYNEQFFGPGTRLTVL.

This clonotype was counted between two and nine times. The chain recombines TRBV11-3 with TRBJ1-5; D unclear. The ends were cut back, 5 bases at V and 0 bases at J, with 11 bases in the middle. CDR1 is SGHNT, CDR2 YENEEA, per germline. The CDR3 sequence is 15 residues long. CDR3 region: CASSLVTYSNQPQHF. As DNA, the CDR3 is TGTGCCAGCAGCCTAGTGACATATAGCAATCAGCCCCAGCATTTT.

The rearrangement joins TRBV28 to TRBJ1-2; 8 bases line up with TRBD1. The germline gives CDR1 MDHEN, CDR2 SYDVKM. The CDR3 runs to 14 residues. J lost 3 bases, V lost 6 bases, and 6 bases had no gene match. The CDR3 nucleotides read TGTGCCAGCAGGGGGACAGGCGGATACTATGGCTACACCTTC. It specifies CASRGTGGYYGYTF.

This clonotype appeared a few times. The chain recombines TRBV5-4 with TRBJ2-5, with TRBD1 identical over 9 bases. The CDR3 covers 16 residues. Trimming took 2 bases from V and 1 from J; bases not matched to a gene: 6. Germline CDR1 reads SGHNT; CDR2 reads YYREEE (reference sequence). CDR3 coding DNA: TGTGCCAGCAGCTTCGGACAGGGGCAAGCCCAAGAGACCCAGTACTTC. Its protein product is CASSFGQGQAQETQYF.

There are a few counts of this clonotype. This rearrangement joins TRBV2 to TRBJ2-5, with TRBD1 identical over 7 bases. Germline V gives CDR1 SNHLY, CDR2 FYNNEI. V lost 7 bases, J lost 5 bases, and 13 bases stayed unmatched. CDR3 length equals 15 residues. The CDR3, as DNA: TGTGCCAGCACCTCAAGGACAGGATGGGGGGAGACCCAGTACTTC. Translation: CASTSRTGWGETQYF.

In this sample, this clonotype turned up many times. The chain has TRBV7-9 and TRBJ1-5; the D gene is possibly TRBD1 (5 bases). The CDR3 is 14 amino acids. The ends were cut back, 5 bases at V and 2 bases at J, with 10 bases in the middle. Germline lookup yields CDR1 SEHNR and CDR2 FQNEAQ (reference sequence). This CDR3 is CASSTQGGNQPQHF. In DNA, the CDR3 is TGTGCCAGCAGCACCCAGGGTGGCAATCAGCCCCAGCATTTT.

In its sample, this clonotype was seen a few times. The chain links TRBV12-3 or TRBV12-4 to TRBJ2-5; 9 positions match TRBD2. V shed 6 bases and J 1 base; nucleotides not matched to a gene: 6. The CDR3 contains 15 residues. CDR3 coding DNA: TGTGCCAGCAGCCGACTAGCGGTGCTCCAAGAGACCCAGTACTTC. This gives the protein CASSRLAVLQETQYF.

J is TRBJ1-5 and V is TRBV6-1; D remains ambiguous. Deletions cut 4 bases from V and 5 bases from J, with 9 bases between. CDR1 and CDR2 (germline): MNHNS, SASEGT. The length of the CDR3 is 13 residues. The CDR3 spells CASSGGTHQPQHF. The CDR3 nucleotides read TGTGCCAGCAGTGGTGGTACCCATCAGCCCCAGCATTTT.